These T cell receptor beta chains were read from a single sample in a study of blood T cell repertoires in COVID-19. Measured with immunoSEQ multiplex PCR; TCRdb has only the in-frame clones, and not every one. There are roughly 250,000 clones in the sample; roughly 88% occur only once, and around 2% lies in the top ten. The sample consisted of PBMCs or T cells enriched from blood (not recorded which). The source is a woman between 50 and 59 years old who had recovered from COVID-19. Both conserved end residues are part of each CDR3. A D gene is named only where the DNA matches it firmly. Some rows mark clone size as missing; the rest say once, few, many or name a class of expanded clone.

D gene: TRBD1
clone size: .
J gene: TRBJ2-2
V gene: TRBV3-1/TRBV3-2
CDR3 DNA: TGTGCCAGCAGCCAAAAGGACAGGGGGAACACCGGGGAGCTGTTTTTT
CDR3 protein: CASSQKDRGNTGELFF

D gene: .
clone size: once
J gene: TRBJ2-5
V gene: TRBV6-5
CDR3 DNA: TGTGCCAGCAGAGGGACACTACCGAGGGAGACCCAGTACTTC
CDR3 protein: CASRGTLPRETQYF

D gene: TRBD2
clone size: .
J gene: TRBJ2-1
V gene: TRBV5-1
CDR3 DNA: TGCGCCAGCAGCTTGCTTTCGGGAGGGCCAGGAGATGAGCAGTTCTTC
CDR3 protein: CASSLLSGGPGDEQFF

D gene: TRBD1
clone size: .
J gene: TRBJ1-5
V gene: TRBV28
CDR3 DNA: TGTGCCAGCCTACAGGGGATCAATCAGCCCCAGCATTTT
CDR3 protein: CASLQGINQPQHF

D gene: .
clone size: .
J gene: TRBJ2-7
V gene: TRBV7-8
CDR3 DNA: TGTGCCAGCAGCTTAGAGTCCCGAGAATTTCAGGAATACCACTCCTACGAGCAGTACTTC
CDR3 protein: CASSLESREFQEYHSYEQYF

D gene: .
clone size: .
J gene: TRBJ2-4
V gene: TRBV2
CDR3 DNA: TGTGCCAGCATAAACCAGGATTCTCGGAACTTC
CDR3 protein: CASINQDSRNF

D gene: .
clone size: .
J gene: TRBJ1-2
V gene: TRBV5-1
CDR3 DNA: TGCGCCAGCAGCTTGGGTACAGTCTTTAATGGCTACACCTTC
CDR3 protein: CASSLGTVFNGYTF

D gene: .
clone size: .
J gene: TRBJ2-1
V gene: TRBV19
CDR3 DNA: TGTGCCAGTAGTATAGTTCCCGCCTATGCGGACACTTACAATGAGCAGTTCTTC
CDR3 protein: CASSIVPAYADTYNEQFF

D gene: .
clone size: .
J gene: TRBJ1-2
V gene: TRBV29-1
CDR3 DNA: TGCAGCGTAGACAGACTAGCTAACTATGGCTACACCTTC
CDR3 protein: CSVDRLANYGYTF

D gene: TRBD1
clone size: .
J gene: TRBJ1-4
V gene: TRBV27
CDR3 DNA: TGTGCCAGCAGTCGACAGGGGGGGCAGGAAAAACTGTTTTTT
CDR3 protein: CASSRQGGQEKLFF

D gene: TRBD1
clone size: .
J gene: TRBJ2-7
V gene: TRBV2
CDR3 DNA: TGTGCCAGCAGCGCGACAGGGAAGAGCCCCCCCTTC
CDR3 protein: CASSATGKSPPF